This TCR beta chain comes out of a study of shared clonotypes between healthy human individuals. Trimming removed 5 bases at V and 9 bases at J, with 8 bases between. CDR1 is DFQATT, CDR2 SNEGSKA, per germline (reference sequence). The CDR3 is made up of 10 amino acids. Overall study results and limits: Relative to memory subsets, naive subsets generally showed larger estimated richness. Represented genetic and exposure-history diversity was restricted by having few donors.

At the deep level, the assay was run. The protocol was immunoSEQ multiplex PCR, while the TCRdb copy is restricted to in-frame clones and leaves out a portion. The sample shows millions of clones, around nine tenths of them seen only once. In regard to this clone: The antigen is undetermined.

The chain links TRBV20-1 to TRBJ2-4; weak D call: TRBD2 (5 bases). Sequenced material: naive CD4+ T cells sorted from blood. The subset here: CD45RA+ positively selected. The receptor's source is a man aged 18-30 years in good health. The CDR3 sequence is CSAGSGIQYF. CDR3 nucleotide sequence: TGCAGTGCTGGGAGCGGCATTCAGTACTTC.